The entry below describes one T cell receptor (beta chain). Its antigen is as yet unknown. The data were obtained in a study of tumor and adjacent non-tumor tissue in lung cancer. Study summary: Samples averaged about 4.17 million productive TCRbeta reads each.

V shed 6 bases and J shed 6 bases, with 25 bases lying between them. CDR3 size: 17 residues. From germline, CDR1 is MDHEN and CDR2 SYDVKM. Notes on the study in general: Tumor TCR diversity, when higher, was linked to shorter survival.

A modified ARM-PCR protocol with three rounds of nested PCR amplified TCRbeta. TCRdb reprocessed the multiplex PCR reads with MiXCR, giving one entry per CDR3 protein. The sample has approximately 90,000 distinct CDR3 sequences, about 72% seen once. RNA was extracted from bulk tissue without any cell sorting. Newly diagnosed lung cancer patients had thoracic surgery in China, August–late 2014, without prior chemotherapy. This TCR was sampled from a man aged 55 to 70 with non-small cell lung cancer. The chain recombines TRBV28 with TRBJ2-3, with D possibly being TRBD2 (6 bases). Sequences were obtained from lung tumor tissue. The CDR3 spells CASRHNLGLSEGDTQYF. For the CDR3, the DNA is TGTGCCAGCAGGCATAACCTCGGACTATCGGAAGGGGATACGCAGTATTTT.